This record looks at one T cell receptor (beta chain) sequence and its context. In the original workflow: Estimates of nucleated cell counts were drawn from the amplification of reference gene primers. Clones were sequenced by immunoSEQ multiplex PCR, and TCRdb holds only the in-frame ones, with some missing. V and J calls and clone size follow that table, whereas D and trimming were derived from the DNA. Here the sample spans some 130,000 clones, about 80% being singletons. The sample belongs to a study of blood T cell repertoires in COVID-19. Study overall: COVID-19 samples, acute and convalescent, were from the United States, Italy and Spain. The analysed material was cDNA or gDNA that came from T cells, B-cell-depleted T cells, or PBMCs.

Sample: peripheral blood. The source is a human donor in a cohort sampled during active COVID-19.

Written as DNA, the CDR3 is TGTGCCAGCAGCCAGGCCGGGACATTCTATGGCTACACCTTC. Amino acids: CASSQAGTFYGYTF. The rearrangement joins TRBV11-2 to TRBJ1-2; a weak D match, TRBD1 (6 bases). This CDR3 is 14 amino acids long. V was trimmed by 5 bases and J by 4 bases, leaving 14 bases between them. Per the germline V gene, CDR1 is SGHAT and CDR2 is FQNNGV.